Below, 30 T cell receptor beta chains from the same sample are listed, as sequenced in a study of shared clonotypes between healthy human individuals. Produced via immunoSEQ multiplex PCR; TCRdb's table is partial and in-frame only. The data contain around 550,000 clones, less than 96% of them singletons. What was sequenced was naive CD4+ T cells sorted from blood. The subset was: CD45RA+ positively selected. These receptors came from a young woman in good health.

The V gene is TRBV19, the J gene TRBJ1-4, with D uncertain. Per germline, CDR1 LNHDA and CDR2 SQIVND (reference sequence). Trimming removed 7 bases at V and 4 bases at J, with 10 bases between. This CDR3 contains 13 residues. CDR3 protein: CASTLRHNEKLFF. The CDR3 region has the DNA TGTGCCAGTACCTTACGGCATAATGAAAAACTGTTTTTT.

This chain links TRBV4-2 with TRBJ2-7; 7 positions match TRBD1. The CDR3 consists of 17 residues. V was pared by 3 bases and J by 0 bases, with 11 bases of the junction left unmatched. Germline CDR1 LGHNA, CDR2 YNFKEQ. Written as DNA, the CDR3 is TGTGCCAGCAGCCATATGACTCCGGGACAGAGCTCCTACGAGCAGTACTTC. This sequence encodes CASSHMTPGQSSYEQYF.

The V gene is TRBV30, the J gene TRBJ1-1; no clear D. There are 14 residues in the CDR3. V was pared by 5 bases and J by 5 bases, with 18 bases between. CDR1 is GTSNPN and CDR2 is SVGIG in the germline V gene (reference sequence). In DNA, the CDR3 is TGTGCCTGGGATATATTTACGGGGAAAACTGAAGCTTTCTTT. This encodes CAWDIFTGKTEAFF.

CDR3 in amino acids: CASSPRTGGKANEKLFF. The DNA for the CDR3 is TGTGCCAGTAGTCCGCGGACAGGGGGAAAGGCTAATGAAAAACTGTTTTTT. This sequence joins TRBV19 and TRBJ1-4; 10 bases map to TRBD1. Per the germline V gene, CDR1 is LNHDA and CDR2 is SQIVND (reference sequence). This CDR3 has 17 residues. V was pared by 5 bases and J by 3 bases, with 9 bases of the junction left unmatched.

The genes are TRBV10-1 and TRBJ2-7; D is perhaps TRBD2 (6 bases). Deletions cut 3 bases from V and 2 bases from J, with 14 bases between. Germline values: CDR1 WNHNN, CDR2 SYGVQD (reference sequence). CDR3 size: 15 residues. The CDR3 sequence: CASSDHGTRTYEQYF. In nucleotides, the CDR3 is TGCGCCAGCAGTGATCACGGGACTCGTACCTACGAGCAGTACTTC.

The rearrangement uses TRBV5-1 and TRBJ2-5, with 7 bases that match TRBD1. With the DNA end fitting TRBJ2-7 better, the J assignment may be wrong. Germline values: CDR1 SGHRS, CDR2 YFSETQ. The CDR3 runs to 16 residues. The CDR3 here is CASSLGRDRRTYEQYF. DNA of the CDR3: TGCGCCAGCAGCTTGGGCCGGGACAGAAGAACCTACGAGCAGTACTTC.

This chain joins TRBV5-1 and TRBJ2-2, with D perhaps TRBD1 or TRBD2 (5 bases each). Germline CDR1 and CDR2: SGHRS and YFSETQ. CDR3 length equals 16 residues. Trimming removed 3 bases from V and 4 bases from J, with 16 bases in between. The CDR3 DNA sequence: TGCGCCAGCAGCTCCCGTGGGACGGCTGGCACCGGGGAGCTGTTTTTT. This translates into CASSSRGTAGTGELFF.

This chain joins TRBV11-3 and TRBJ2-1, with TRBD2 matching 8 bases. This CDR3 contains 17 residues. CDR1 and CDR2 (germline): SGHNT, YENEEA. Trimming removed 5 bases from V and 5 bases from J; junction bases left unmatched: 14. CDR3 DNA: TGTGCCAGCAGCACCAAGCGGGCAGCGGGAGCCAACAATGAGCAGTTCTTC. Protein: CASSTKRAAGANNEQFF.

The genes are TRBV9 and TRBJ1-3; no reliable D call. The CDR3 extends over 15 amino acids. CDR1 is SGDLS and CDR2 is YYNGEE in the germline V gene. V shed 0 bases and J shed 4 bases, with 11 bases lying between them. The CDR3 region is CASSVASDGGNTIYF. CDR3 nucleotides: TGTGCCAGCAGCGTAGCTTCCGACGGAGGAAACACCATATATTTT. Based on the CDR3 plus reference TRBV9 and TRBJ1-3, the full variable domain is DSGVTQTPKHLITATGQRVTLRCSPRSGDLSVYWYQQSLDQGLQFLIQYYNGEERAKGNILERFSAQQFPDLHSELNLSSLELGDSALYFCASSVASDGGNTIYFGEGSWLTVV.

The V and J genes are TRBV7-8 and TRBJ2-7; D is undetermined. V lost 1 base to trimming and J lost 3 bases, with 16 bases between them. The germline CDR1 and CDR2 sequences are SGHVS and FQNEAQ. The CDR3 loop spans 16 amino acids. CDR3 region: CASSLVRLVSFYEQYF. The CDR3 nucleotides are TGTGCCAGCAGCTTAGTGCGTCTAGTTTCCTTCTACGAGCAGTACTTC.

V usage is TRBV18 and J usage is TRBJ2-7, with 10 bases lining up with TRBD2. Germline CDR1 and CDR2: KGHSH and LQKENI. J was trimmed by 12 bases and V by 0 bases; bases with no gene match: 11. The CDR3 spans 15 residues. The CDR3 nucleotides read TGTGCCAGCTCACCACCTGGTCGGCTAGCGGGAGTTTCGTACTTC. Amino acids: CASSPPGRLAGVSYF.

The chain has TRBV28 and TRBJ1-2, with D perhaps TRBD1 (6 bases). V was pared by 7 bases and J by 5 bases, with 20 bases between. Germline V CDR1 and CDR2: MDHEN, SYDVKM. The CDR3 totals 15 residues. The CDR3 DNA reads TGTGCCAGCACGACCTCTGGACAGCCTACGTATGGCTACACCTTC. Its protein is CASTTSGQPTYGYTF.

J is TRBJ2-1 and V is TRBV9; D is unclear. Germline V gene sequence: CDR1 SGDLS, CDR2 YYNGEE. The CDR3 extends over 15 amino acids. Trimming left V 0 bases short and J 0 bases short, with 7 bases between. CDR3 residues: CASSVVGDSYNEQFF. The CDR3 DNA reads as TGTGCCAGCAGCGTAGTTGGGGACTCCTACAATGAGCAGTTCTTC.

The chain links TRBV6-5 to TRBJ2-3; possible D gene TRBD2, 6 bases. The V and J ends lost 6 bases and 1 base respectively, with 14 bases between them. From germline, CDR1 is MNHEY and CDR2 SVGAGI. The CDR3 is 15 residues long. This CDR3 reads CASRPSGGRTDTQYF. The CDR3 region has the DNA TGTGCCAGCAGGCCTTCCGGGGGACGCACAGATACGCAGTATTTT.

The chain links TRBV2 to TRBJ1-4; D is ambiguous. The CDR3 runs 15 residues. Germline V gives CDR1 SNHLY, CDR2 FYNNEI. Trimming removed 3 bases at V and 3 bases at J, with 11 bases between. CDR3 protein: CASSEQRRSNEKLFF. CDR3 sequence (DNA): TGTGCCAGCAGTGAGCAGAGACGTTCTAATGAAAAACTGTTTTTT.

V and J are TRBV19 and TRBJ1-2; D is unresolved. The germline V gene has CDR1 LNHDA and CDR2 SQIVND (reference sequence). This CDR3 has 14 residues. Trimming stripped 2 bases from V and 4 bases from J, with 11 bases between. The CDR3 region is CASSINSGSYGYTF. The CDR3 coding sequence is TGTGCCAGTAGTATAAACAGCGGATCCTATGGCTACACCTTC.

V gene TRBV18 combines with J gene TRBJ2-7, with 10 nucleotides matching TRBD2. This CDR3 is 14 amino acids long. Germline lookup yields CDR1 KGHSH and CDR2 LQKENI. V trimming: 5 bases; J trimming: 5 bases; junction bases outside the gene matches: 6. For the CDR3, the DNA is TGTGCCAGCTCAGCCCCTAGCGGGAGTCACGAGCAGTACTTC. This encodes CASSAPSGSHEQYF.

This clone turned up a few times. The gene calls are TRBV6-6 and TRBJ1-2; 11 bases map to TRBD1. J lost 0 bases, V lost 6 bases, and 6 bases had no gene match. Germline CDR1 is MNHNY and CDR2 is SVGAGI (reference sequence). The CDR3 is made up of 16 amino acids. In DNA form, the CDR3 reads TGTGCCAGCAGCTGGACAGGGGGCATTGCTAACTATGGCTACACCTTC. It encodes CASSWTGGIANYGYTF.

J is TRBJ2-5 and V is TRBV2; maybe TRBD1 (5 bases). V lost 3 bases and J lost 5, with 13 bases in between. This CDR3 comprises 14 residues. Germline V gene sequence: CDR1 SNHLY, CDR2 FYNNEI. The CDR3 bases are TGTGCCAGCAGTGAGGCAGGGCGACCGGAGACCCAGTACTTC. It specifies CASSEAGRPETQYF.

Details on this clone: The sample carries other DNA sequences with the same CDR3. CDR3 sequence (DNA): TGTGCCAGCTCACCCGAGGTGGGCAATCAGCCCCAGCATTTT. As protein: CASSPEVGNQPQHF. This sequence joins TRBV18 and TRBJ1-5; unclear D gene. The germline V gene has CDR1 KGHSH and CDR2 LQKENI. The length of the CDR3 is 14 residues. The ends were cut back, 3 bases at V and 2 bases at J, with 8 bases in the middle.

This chain joins TRBV9 and TRBJ2-7, with TRBD2 matching 8 bases. The V segment lost 0 bases and the J segment 2 bases; nucleotides outside the gene matches: 4. Germline CDR1 reads SGDLS; CDR2 reads YYNGEE. CDR3 length: 15 residues. CDR3: CASSVVAGPPYEQYF. CDR3 DNA: TGTGCCAGCAGCGTAGTAGCGGGACCCCCCTACGAGCAGTACTTC.

The rearrangement links TRBV14 to TRBJ1-3; D is ambiguous. The CDR3 runs to 16 residues. The germline V gene encodes CDR1 SGHDN and CDR2 FVKESK. V lost 0 bases and J 2 bases, leaving 11 bases between the germline ends. CDR3 DNA sequence: TGTGCCAGCAGCCAAGATCGCAGAACCACTGGAAACACCATATATTTT. This sequence encodes CASSQDRRTTGNTIYF.

The gene calls are TRBV5-1 and TRBJ2-7, with 8 nucleotides matching TRBD1. CDR1 and CDR2 from the germline V gene are SGHRS and YFSETQ. The V gene end was trimmed by 2 bases and the J gene end by 2 bases; junction bases not matched to a gene: 6. The CDR3 is 15 amino acids. The CDR3 DNA follows: TGCGCCAGCAGCTTCCCTGGGGGACAGGCCTACGAGCAGTACTTC. Amino acid sequence: CASSFPGGQAYEQYF.

The chain has TRBV10-1 and TRBJ2-3, with 14 bases identical to TRBD2. This CDR3 has 20 amino acids. V was pared by 6 bases and J by 6 bases, with 20 bases of the junction left unmatched. Germline V gene sequence: CDR1 WNHNN, CDR2 SYGVQD (reference sequence). CDR3 bases: TGCGCCAGCAGCGGAAGTTATGGGACTAGCGGGAGTGGGGGGTGGGATACGCAGTATTTT. Amino acids: CASSGSYGTSGSGGWDTQYF.

The chain couples TRBV6-5 to TRBJ2-5, with D possibly matching TRBD1 (6 bases). Trimming shortened V by 6 bases and J by 2 bases, and 13 bases separated the two germline ends. This CDR3 has 14 amino acids. The V gene's germline CDR1 is MNHEY and CDR2 SVGAGI. For the CDR3, the DNA is TGTGCCAGCAGGGCAACAGGGTATCAAGAGACCCAGTACTTC. This encodes CASRATGYQETQYF.

V gene TRBV7-5 combines with J gene TRBJ2-4; the D call TRBD2 from the table was never checked on the DNA. TRBV7-5 is an annotated pseudogene. This CDR3 comprises 15 residues. The DNA for the CDR3 is TGTGTCAGAAAATCATCAACTATAGCCAAAAACATTCAGTACTTC. This codes for CVRKSSTIAKNIQYF.

The rearrangement joins TRBV19 to TRBJ2-1, with D perhaps matching TRBD1 (6 bases). This CDR3 is built from 16 residues. The V and J ends lost 6 bases and 2 bases respectively, with 17 bases between them. In germline, CDR1 is LNHDA, CDR2 SQIVND (reference sequence). CDR3 nucleotides: TGTGCCAGTAGCGAACTAACAGGGCCTCCCTACAATGAGCAGTTCTTC. Its protein is CASSELTGPPYNEQFF.

The rearrangement links TRBV18 to TRBJ2-7; D is perhaps TRBD1 or TRBD2 (7 bases each). CDR1 is KGHSH and CDR2 is LQKENI in the germline V gene. The CDR3 is 14 amino acids. Trimming took 5 bases from V and 9 from J, leaving 20 bases between them. The CDR3 bases are TGTGCCAGCTCAGGCCGTCCAGGGGGGGAAGGGCAGTACTTC. Its translation is CASSGRPGGEGQYF.

This clone was observed a single time. The gene calls are TRBV20-1 and TRBJ2-7; 7 bases are a match to TRBD1. This CDR3 contains 11 residues. The V segment lost 5 bases and the J segment 2 bases; nucleotides outside the gene matches: 0. Germline V gene data show CDR1 as DFQATT and CDR2 as SNEGSKA (reference sequence). CDR3: CSAGTAYEQYF. Here the CDR3 DNA reads TGCAGTGCTGGGACAGCCTACGAGCAGTACTTC.

The chain links TRBV2 to TRBJ2-7, with a tentative D call TRBD2 (5 bases). CDR3 length equals 13 residues. V was shortened by 7 bases and J by 4 bases, with 14 bases between the two germline ends. Germline V gene sequence: CDR1 SNHLY, CDR2 FYNNEI. The CDR3 region has the DNA TGTGCCAGCAATTCGGGATCAGAATACGAGCAGTACTTC. Encoded protein: CASNSGSEYEQYF.